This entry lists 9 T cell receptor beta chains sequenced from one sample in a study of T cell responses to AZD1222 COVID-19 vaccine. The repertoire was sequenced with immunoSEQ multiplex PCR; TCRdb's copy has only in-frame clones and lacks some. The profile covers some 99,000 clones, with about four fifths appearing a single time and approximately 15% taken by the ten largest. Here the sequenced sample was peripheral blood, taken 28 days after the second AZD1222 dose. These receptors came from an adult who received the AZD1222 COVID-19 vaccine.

CDR3 sequence (DNA): TGTGCCAGCAGCTTGGGTCAGTCACCTAACTATGGCTACACCTTC. This sequence encodes CASSLGQSPNYGYTF. The rearrangement uses TRBV5-5 and TRBJ1-2; D is uncertain. In germline, CDR1 is SGHKS, CDR2 YYEKEE (reference sequence). This CDR3 is 15 amino acids long. V was clipped by 0 bases and J by 0 bases, with 9 bases between them.

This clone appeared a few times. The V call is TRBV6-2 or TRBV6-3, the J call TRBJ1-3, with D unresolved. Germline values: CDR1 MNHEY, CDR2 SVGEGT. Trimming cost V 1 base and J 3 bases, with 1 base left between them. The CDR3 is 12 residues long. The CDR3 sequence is CASSYFGNTIYF. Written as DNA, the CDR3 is TGTGCCAGCAGTTACTTTGGAAACACCATATATTTT.

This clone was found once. CDR3 in amino acids: CASSWDSYEQYF. In DNA, the CDR3 is TGTGCCAGCAGCTGGGATTCCTACGAGCAGTACTTC. This chain uses TRBV7-8 with TRBJ2-7, with unresolved D. The CDR3 loop spans 12 amino acids. Germline V gene data show CDR1 as SGHVS and CDR2 as FQNEAQ. Trimming took off 4 bases at V and 1 base at J, with 5 bases between the two ends.

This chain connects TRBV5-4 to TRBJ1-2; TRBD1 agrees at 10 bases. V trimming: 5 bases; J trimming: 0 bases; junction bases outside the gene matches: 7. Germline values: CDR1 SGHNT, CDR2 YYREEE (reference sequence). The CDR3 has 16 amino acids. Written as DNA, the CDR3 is TGTGCCAGCAGTCCGGGACAGGGGACATCTAACTATGGCTACACCTTC. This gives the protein CASSPGQGTSNYGYTF.

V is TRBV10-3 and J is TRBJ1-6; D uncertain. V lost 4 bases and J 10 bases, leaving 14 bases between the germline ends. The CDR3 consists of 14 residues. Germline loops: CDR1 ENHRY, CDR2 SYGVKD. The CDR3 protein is CAISGGGLESPLHF. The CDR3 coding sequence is TGTGCCATCAGTGGGGGTGGGCTGGAATCACCCCTCCACTTT.

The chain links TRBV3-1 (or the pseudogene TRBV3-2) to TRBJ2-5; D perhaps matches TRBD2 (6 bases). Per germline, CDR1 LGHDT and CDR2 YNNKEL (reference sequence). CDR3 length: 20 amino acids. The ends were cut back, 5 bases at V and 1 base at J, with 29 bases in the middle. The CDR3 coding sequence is TGTGCCAGCAGCGGGACCCTCTCCCCCTATACGATAGCGGCCCAAGAGACCCAGTACTTC. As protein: CASSGTLSPYTIAAQETQYF.

DNA of the CDR3: TGTGCCAGCAGTTACTCGACTCTTTCCTTCCCTGAGCAGTACTTC. It specifies CASSYSTLSFPEQYF. The rearrangement joins TRBV6-5 to TRBJ2-7; D unresolved. The CDR3 totals 15 residues. V gave up 0 bases and J gave up 7 bases, with 16 bases separating them. Germline lookup yields CDR1 MNHEY and CDR2 SVGAGI.

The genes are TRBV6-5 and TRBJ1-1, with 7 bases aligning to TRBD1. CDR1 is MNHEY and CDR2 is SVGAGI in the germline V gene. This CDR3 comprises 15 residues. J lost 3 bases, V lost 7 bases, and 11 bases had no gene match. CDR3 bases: TGTGCCAGCACCTCCCCAGGGGGAGTGTACACTGAAGCTTTCTTT. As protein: CASTSPGGVYTEAFF.

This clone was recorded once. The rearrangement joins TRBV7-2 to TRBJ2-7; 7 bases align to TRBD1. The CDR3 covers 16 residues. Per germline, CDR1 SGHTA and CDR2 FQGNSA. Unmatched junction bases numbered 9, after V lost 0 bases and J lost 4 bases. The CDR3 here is CASSLAGTEHLYEQYF. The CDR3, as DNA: TGTGCCAGCAGCTTAGCGGGGACAGAGCACCTGTACGAGCAGTACTTC.